This TCR beta chain was identified during a study of memory CD4+ T cells and cytomegalovirus serostatus. Whole-study context: Of the healthy Belgian adults, 9 were CMV seropositive and 20 to 30 seronegative. Study-wide points: CD4+ memory repertoires contained about 40% of the 164 reported CMV TCRbeta sequences.

This clone was picked up a small number of times. Its antigen is as yet unknown. This CDR3 contains 14 residues. V was pared by 1 base and J by 6 bases, with 5 bases of the junction left unmatched. Germline V gene sequence: CDR1 MNHNS, CDR2 SASEGT. Single viable CD3+CD4+CD8-CD45RO+ cells were sorted as the memory CD4+ T cells. Serostatus was set by detecting CMV pp150, pp28, p38, p52 IgG. Per the original data handling: Out-of-frame sequences were removed, leaving 2 million to 2.5 million distinct TCRbeta sequences. The assay was immunoSEQ multiplex PCR, and TCRdb's table has in-frame clones only and misses some. V, J and clone size were drawn from that table, and D and trimming were deduced from the DNA. Of about 41,000 clones in the sample, around 80% were seen once.

Sample: memory CD4+ T cells from blood. This TCR was sampled from an adult in good health and CMV-seronegative. The chain recombines TRBV6-1 with TRBJ1-1; TRBD1 matches 7 bases. In DNA, the CDR3 is TGTGCCAGCAGTGAAGGGCCCGGGACAGCTGAAGCTTTCTTT. Protein: CASSEGPGTAEAFF.